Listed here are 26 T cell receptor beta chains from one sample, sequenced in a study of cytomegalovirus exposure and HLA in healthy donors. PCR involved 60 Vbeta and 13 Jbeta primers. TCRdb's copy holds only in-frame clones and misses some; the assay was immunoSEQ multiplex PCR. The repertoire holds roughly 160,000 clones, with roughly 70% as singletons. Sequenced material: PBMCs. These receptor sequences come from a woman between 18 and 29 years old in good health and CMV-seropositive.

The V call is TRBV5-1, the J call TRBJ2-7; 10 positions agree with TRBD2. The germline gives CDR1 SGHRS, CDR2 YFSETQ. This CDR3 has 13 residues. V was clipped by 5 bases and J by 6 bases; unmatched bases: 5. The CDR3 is CASRGSGGFEQYF. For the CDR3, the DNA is TGCGCCAGCAGGGGTAGCGGGGGGTTCGAGCAGTACTTC.

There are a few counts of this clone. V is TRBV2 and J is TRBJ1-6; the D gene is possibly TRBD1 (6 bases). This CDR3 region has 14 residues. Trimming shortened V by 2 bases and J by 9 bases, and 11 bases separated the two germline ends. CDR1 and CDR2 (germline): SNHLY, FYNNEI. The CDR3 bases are TGTGCCAGCAGTGAAACAGGGAAGTCTTCACCCCTCCACTTT. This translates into CASSETGKSSPLHF.

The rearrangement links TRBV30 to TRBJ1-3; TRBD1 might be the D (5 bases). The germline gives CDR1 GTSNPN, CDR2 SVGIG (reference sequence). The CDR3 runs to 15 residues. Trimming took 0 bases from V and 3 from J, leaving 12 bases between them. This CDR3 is CAWSVPPRVGNTIYF. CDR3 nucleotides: TGTGCCTGGAGTGTCCCCCCCAGGGTTGGAAACACCATATATTTT.

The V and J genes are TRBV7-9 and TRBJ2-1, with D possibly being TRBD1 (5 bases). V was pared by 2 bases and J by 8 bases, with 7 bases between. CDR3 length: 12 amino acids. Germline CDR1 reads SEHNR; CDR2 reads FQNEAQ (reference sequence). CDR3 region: CASSLLGDEQFF. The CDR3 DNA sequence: TGTGCCAGCAGCTTACTAGGGGATGAGCAGTTCTTC.

The CDR3 spells CASTSLWTLNTGELFF. DNA of the CDR3: TGTGCCAGCACATCTTTGTGGACACTAAACACCGGGGAGCTGTTTTTT. This chain links TRBV2 with TRBJ2-2; a weak D match, TRBD1 (5 bases). The V end lost 7 bases, the J end lost 2 bases, and 17 bases lay between the germline ends. The CDR3 has 16 residues. Germline lookup yields CDR1 SNHLY and CDR2 FYNNEI.

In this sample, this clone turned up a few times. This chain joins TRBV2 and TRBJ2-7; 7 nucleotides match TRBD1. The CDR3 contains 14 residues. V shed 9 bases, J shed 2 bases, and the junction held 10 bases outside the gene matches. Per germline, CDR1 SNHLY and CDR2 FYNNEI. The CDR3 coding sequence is TGTGCCAGTAGATCCGACAGGGTGCCCTACGAGCAGTACTTC. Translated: CASRSDRVPYEQYF.

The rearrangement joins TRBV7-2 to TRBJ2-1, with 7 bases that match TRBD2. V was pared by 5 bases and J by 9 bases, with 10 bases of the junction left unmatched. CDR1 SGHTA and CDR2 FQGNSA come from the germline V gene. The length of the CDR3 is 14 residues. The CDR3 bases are TGTGCCAGCAGCCCGCGAAGAGGCGGGGGTGAGCAGTTCTTC. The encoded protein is CASSPRRGGGEQFF.

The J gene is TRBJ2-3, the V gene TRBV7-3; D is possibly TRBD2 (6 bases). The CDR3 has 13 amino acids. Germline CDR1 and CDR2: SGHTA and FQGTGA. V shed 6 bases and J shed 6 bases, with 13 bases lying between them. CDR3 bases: TGTGCCAGCAGTTTTCGACTAGATGATACGCAGTATTTT. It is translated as CASSFRLDDTQYF. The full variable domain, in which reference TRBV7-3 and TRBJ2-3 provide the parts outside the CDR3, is GAGVSQTPSNKVTEKGKYVELRCDPISGHTALYWYRQSLGQGPEFLIYFQGTGAADDSGLPNDRFFAVRPEGSVSTLKIQRTERGDSAVYLCASSFRLDDTQYFGPGTRLTVL.

DNA of the CDR3: TGTGCCAGCAGCGGGACAGGGTCCTACGAGCAGTACTTC. Translated: CASSGTGSYEQYF. V and J are TRBV9 and TRBJ2-7; 8 nucleotides match TRBD1. CDR1 is SGDLS, CDR2 YYNGEE, per germline. Trimming took 3 bases from V and 1 from J; bases not matched to a gene: 0. CDR3 size: 13 residues.

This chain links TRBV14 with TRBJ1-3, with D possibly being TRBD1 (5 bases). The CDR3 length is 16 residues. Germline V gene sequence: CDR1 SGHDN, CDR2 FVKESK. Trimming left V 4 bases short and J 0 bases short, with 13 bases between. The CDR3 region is CASSRGPVASGNTIYF. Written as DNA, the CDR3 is TGTGCCAGCAGCCGGGGCCCCGTGGCCTCTGGAAACACCATATATTTT.

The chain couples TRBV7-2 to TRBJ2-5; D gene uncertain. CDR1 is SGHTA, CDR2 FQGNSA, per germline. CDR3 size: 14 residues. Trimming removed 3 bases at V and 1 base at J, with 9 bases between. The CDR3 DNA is TGTGCCAGCAGCTTTGCTCAGGCCCAAGAGACCCAGTACTTC. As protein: CASSFAQAQETQYF.

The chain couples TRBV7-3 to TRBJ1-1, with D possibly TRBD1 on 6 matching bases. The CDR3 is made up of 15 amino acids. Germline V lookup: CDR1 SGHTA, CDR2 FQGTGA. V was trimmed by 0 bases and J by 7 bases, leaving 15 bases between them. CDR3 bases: TGTGCCAGCAGCTTAACCCGAGGGACACGGAATGAAGCTTTCTTT. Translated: CASSLTRGTRNEAFF. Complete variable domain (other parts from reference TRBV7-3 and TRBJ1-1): GAGVSQTPSNKVTEKGKYVELRCDPISGHTALYWYRQSLGQGPEFLIYFQGTGAADDSGLPNDRFFAVRPEGSVSTLKIQRTERGDSAVYLCASSLTRGTRNEAFFGQGTRLTVV.

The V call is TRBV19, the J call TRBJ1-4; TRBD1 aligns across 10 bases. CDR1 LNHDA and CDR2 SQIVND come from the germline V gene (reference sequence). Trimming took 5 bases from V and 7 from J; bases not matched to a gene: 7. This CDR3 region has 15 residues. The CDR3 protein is CASSSPGQGSEKLFF. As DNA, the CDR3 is TGTGCCAGTAGTTCGCCGGGACAGGGGAGTGAAAAACTGTTTTTT.

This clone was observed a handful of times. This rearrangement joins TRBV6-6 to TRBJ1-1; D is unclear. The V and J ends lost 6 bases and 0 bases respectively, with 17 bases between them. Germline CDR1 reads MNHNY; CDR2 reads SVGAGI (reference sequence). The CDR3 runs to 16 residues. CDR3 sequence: CASRTTDFNLNTEAFF. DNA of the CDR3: TGTGCCAGCAGGACTACCGATTTTAACTTGAACACTGAAGCTTTCTTT.

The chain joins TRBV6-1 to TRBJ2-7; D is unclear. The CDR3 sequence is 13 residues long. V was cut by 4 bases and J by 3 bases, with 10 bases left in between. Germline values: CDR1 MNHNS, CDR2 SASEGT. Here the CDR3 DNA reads TGTGCCAGCAGTGGGTCCTTGCGCTACGAGCAGTACTTC. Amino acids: CASSGSLRYEQYF.

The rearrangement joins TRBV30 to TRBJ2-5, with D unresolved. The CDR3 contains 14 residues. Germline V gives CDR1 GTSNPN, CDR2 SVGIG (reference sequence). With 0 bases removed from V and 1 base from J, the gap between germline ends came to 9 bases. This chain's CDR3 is CAWSVLVTQETQYF. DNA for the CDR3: TGTGCCTGGAGTGTACTTGTCACCCAAGAGACCCAGTACTTC.

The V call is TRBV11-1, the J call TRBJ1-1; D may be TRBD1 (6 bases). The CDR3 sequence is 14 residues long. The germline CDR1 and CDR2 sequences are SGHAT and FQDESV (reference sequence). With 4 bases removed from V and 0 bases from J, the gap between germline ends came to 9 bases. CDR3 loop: CASSSDSMNTEAFF. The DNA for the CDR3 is TGTGCCAGCAGCTCGGACAGCATGAACACTGAAGCTTTCTTT. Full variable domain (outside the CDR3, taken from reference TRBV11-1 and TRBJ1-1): EAEVAQSPRYKITEKSQAVAFWCDPISGHATLYWYRQILGQGPELLVQFQDESVVDDSQLPKDRFSAERLKGVDSTLKIQPAELGDSAMYLCASSSDSMNTEAFFGQGTRLTVV.

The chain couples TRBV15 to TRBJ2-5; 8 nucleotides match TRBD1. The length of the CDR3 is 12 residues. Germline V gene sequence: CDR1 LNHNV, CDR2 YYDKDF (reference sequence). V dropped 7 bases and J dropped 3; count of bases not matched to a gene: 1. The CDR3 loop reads CATMDREETQYF. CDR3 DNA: TGTGCCACCATGGACAGGGAAGAGACCCAGTACTTC.

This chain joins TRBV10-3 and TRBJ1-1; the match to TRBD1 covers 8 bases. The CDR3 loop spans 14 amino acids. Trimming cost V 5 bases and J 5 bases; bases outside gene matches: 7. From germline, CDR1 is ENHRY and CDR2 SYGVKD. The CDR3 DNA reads TGTGCCATCAGTAACAACAGGGGGGGAACTGAAGCTTTCTTT. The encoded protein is CAISNNRGGTEAFF.

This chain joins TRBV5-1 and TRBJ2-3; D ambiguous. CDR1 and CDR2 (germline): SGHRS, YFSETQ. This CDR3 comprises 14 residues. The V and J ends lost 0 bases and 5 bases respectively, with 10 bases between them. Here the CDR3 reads CASSLESARDTQYF. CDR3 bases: TGCGCCAGCAGCTTGGAATCAGCGAGAGATACGCAGTATTTT.

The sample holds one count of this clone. CDR3: CASQVERDNEQFF. CDR3 in DNA: TGTGCCAGCCAAGTAGAGAGGGACAATGAGCAGTTCTTC. The V gene is TRBV2, the J gene TRBJ2-1; TRBD2 is a possible D gene (5 bases). From germline, CDR1 is SNHLY and CDR2 FYNNEI. The CDR3 consists of 13 residues. With 8 bases removed from V and 5 bases from J, the gap between germline ends came to 13 bases.

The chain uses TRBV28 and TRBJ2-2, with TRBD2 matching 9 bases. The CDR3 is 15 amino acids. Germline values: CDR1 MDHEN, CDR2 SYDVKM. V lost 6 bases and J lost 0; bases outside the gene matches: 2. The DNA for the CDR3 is TGTGCCAGCAGCATAGCGGGGGCGAACACCGGGGAGCTGTTTTTT. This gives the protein CASSIAGANTGELFF.

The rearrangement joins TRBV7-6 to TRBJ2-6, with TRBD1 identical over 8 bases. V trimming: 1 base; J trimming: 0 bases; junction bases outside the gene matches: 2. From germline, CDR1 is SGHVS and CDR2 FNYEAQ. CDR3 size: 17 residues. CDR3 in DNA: TGTGCCAGCAGCTTAGGGGACAGGATCTCTGGGGCCAACGTCCTGACTTTC. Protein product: CASSLGDRISGANVLTF. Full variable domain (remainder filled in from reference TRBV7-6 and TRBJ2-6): GAGVSQSPRYKVTKRGQDVALRCDPISGHVSLYWYRQALGQGPEFLTYFNYEAQQDKSGLPNDRFSAERPEGSISTLTIQRTEQRDSAMYRCASSLGDRISGANVLTFGAGSRLTVL.

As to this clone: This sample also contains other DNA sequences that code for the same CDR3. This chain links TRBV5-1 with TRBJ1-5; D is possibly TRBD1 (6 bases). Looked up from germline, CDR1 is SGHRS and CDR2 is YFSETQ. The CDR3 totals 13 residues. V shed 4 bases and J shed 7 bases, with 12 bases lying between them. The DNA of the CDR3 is TGCGCCAGCAGCCTGGGGGCAGGCCAGCCCCAGCATTTT. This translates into CASSLGAGQPQHF.

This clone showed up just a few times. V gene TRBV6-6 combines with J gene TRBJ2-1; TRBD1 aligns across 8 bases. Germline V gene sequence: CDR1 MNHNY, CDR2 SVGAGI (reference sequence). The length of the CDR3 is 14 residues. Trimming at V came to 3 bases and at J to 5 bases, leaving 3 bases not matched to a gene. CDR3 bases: TGTGCCAGCAGTTATCAGGGGGCGGACAATGAGCAGTTCTTC. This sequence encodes CASSYQGADNEQFF.

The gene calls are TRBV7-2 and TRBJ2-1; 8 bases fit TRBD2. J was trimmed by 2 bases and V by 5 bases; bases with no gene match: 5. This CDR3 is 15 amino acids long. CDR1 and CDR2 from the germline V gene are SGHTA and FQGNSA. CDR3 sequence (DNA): TGTGCCAGCAGCCCACGCGGGGGGACCTACAATGAGCAGTTCTTC. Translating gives CASSPRGGTYNEQFF.